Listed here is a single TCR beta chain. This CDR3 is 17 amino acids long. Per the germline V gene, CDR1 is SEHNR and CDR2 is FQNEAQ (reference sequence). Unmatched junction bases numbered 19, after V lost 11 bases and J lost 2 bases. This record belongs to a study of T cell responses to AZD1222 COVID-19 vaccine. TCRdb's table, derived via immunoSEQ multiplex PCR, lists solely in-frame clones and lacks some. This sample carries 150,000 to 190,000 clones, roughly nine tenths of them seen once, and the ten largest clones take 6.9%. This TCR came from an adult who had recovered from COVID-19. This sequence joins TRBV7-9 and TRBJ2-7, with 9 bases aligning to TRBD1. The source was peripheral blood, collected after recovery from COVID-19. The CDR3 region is CAGASTSNRGPTYEQYF. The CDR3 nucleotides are TGTGCCGGAGCCTCCACAAGTAACAGGGGGCCTACCTACGAGCAGTACTTC.